A single T cell receptor beta chain is shown here with its context. This clonotype was observed a few times. This clone's antigen is unknown. Qualities for individual bases were not recorded, and no much larger clone is one base off. These data belong to a study of T-cell memory formation after mild COVID-19 (dated by TCRdb to about 2021). For context, the study as a whole: Most TCR sequence clusters were specific to one of the two donors. Longitudinal TCRalpha and TCRbeta repertoire sequencing tracked T-cell clones expanding and contracting after mild COVID-19 in two donors. Two young, previously healthy adult volunteers made up the cohort, one male and one female.

PBMCs were isolated by Ficoll-Paque density gradient centrifugation. The germline V gene (reference sequence) yields DFQATT for CDR1 and SNEGSKA for CDR2. Trimming removed 5 bases from V and 7 bases from J, leaving 12 bases between the germline ends. The CDR3, from cysteine to phenylalanine, totals 13 residues. Just CDR3 DNA is preserved here, 39 bases in frame from base 1. Sequencing was performed on an Illumina NovaSeq 6000. TCRalpha and TCRbeta cDNA libraries were built by 5'RACE with constant-segment primers, adding sample barcodes and unique molecular identifiers. RNA was extracted from every sample with Trizol reagent. Library amplification was performed in two PCR steps, and a second sample barcode and Illumina TruSeq adapters were introduced in the second step. The libraries were sequenced on an Illumina NovaSeq using 2 x 150 bp paired-end reads. The published analysis was carried out like this. Demultiplexing of reads and collapsing into UMI-guided consensus sequences were performed with migec v1.2.7. Using mixcr v2.1.11, UMI consensuses were aligned to TRA and TRB V and J templates and then assembled into clonotypes. A clonotype was counted as expanded or contracted only if both edgeR and NoisET called the change significant, with noise models trained on biological replicates. For edgeR calls, the cutoffs were a false discovery rate-adjusted p below 0.01 and a log2 fold-change threshold of 1. As an exploratory analysis of dynamics, PCA with hierarchical clustering was applied to max-normalized trajectories of the 1000 most abundant clonotypes. The CD4 or CD8 phenotype of responding clones was assigned using the separately sequenced CD4+ and CD8+ repertoires. TCRdb redid the processing of the public reads, applying fastp at Q25 and MiXCR, and retained in-frame beta chains. Each entry merges the rows of one CDR3 protein and shows their most common DNA and genes. The V and J calls were not made by the authors but by TCRdb's processing. Within this sample are fewer than 350,000 distinct CDR3 sequences, with around 8% of them counted one time only. Roughly 23% of the sample comes from the top ten.

Study-wide findings and limitations: Only a couple of mild cases were covered in the study, and larger cohorts including severe cases with pre-infection samples were considered necessary. SARS-CoV-2 specificity was not confirmed for the second-wave clones peaking on day 37. Contracting CD4+ clones were located mainly in the CM and EM memory subsets, whereas CD8+ clones were found to be enriched in EMRA. Some responding clones were detected in pre-infection memory, suggesting pre-existing cross-reactive memory T cells joined the SARS-CoV-2 response. Clones contracting from day 15 to 85 had balanced CD4/CD8 phenotypes, while a second wave expanding from day 15 to 37 was biased towards CD4+.

The clonotype comes from a man between 18 and 29 years old who had mild COVID-19 (a few samples of this study predate the infection). The sample titles of this study are shuffled in the database, so cell type and time point are left out; the donor was told from shared clones. The rearranged segments are TRBV20-1 and TRBJ1-6, with no reliable assignment of the D segment. Input material: PBMCs or a T cell subset sorted from them (not recorded which). The CDR3 region has the sequence CSASPGQNSPLHF. The DNA sequence is as follows: TGCAGTGCTTCGCCGGGCCAAAATTCACCCCTCCACTTT.